The 18 T cell receptor beta chains given below trace back to one sample, sequenced in a study of shared clonotypes between healthy human individuals. Assay used: immunoSEQ multiplex PCR; TCRdb lists only in-frame clones, some missing. The table lists about 2.4 million clones, under 95% of them singletons. The sample consisted of naive CD4+ T cells from PBMCs. Subset specified: CD45RA+ positively selected. These receptors originate from a man aged 18 to 30 in good health. Some clones in this sample may be carry-over from other donors' samples.

The chain joins TRBV9 to TRBJ2-5; 8 bases agree with TRBD2. The CDR3 spans 16 residues. The germline gives CDR1 SGDLS, CDR2 YYNGEE. The J segment lost 6 bases and the V segment lost 0 bases, leaving 10 bases of the junction unmatched. In DNA, the CDR3 is TGTGCCAGCAGCGTAGATCCCCGGGGGGGTCGGAAGACCCAGTACTTC. Its protein product is CASSVDPRGGRKTQYF.

V is TRBV7-9 and J is TRBJ1-4; 12 bases map to TRBD1. CDR1 is SEHNR, CDR2 FQNEAQ, per germline (reference sequence). The CDR3 runs to 16 residues. The V and J ends lost 5 bases and 7 bases, in that order; junction bases with no gene match: 8. DNA for the CDR3: TGTGCCAGCAGCGGGGACAGGGGGCCAGAAGGTGAAAAACTGTTTTTT. Its translation: CASSGDRGPEGEKLFF.

The chain carries TRBV5-1 and TRBJ2-2; D not certain. Germline V gene data show CDR1 as SGHRS and CDR2 as YFSETQ. Trimming removed 3 bases from V and 6 bases from J, with 9 bases in between. The CDR3 has 13 residues. The CDR3 reads CASSSTPPGELFF. CDR3 sequence (DNA): TGCGCCAGCAGCTCGACCCCGCCCGGGGAGCTGTTTTTT.

The sample holds a few counts of this clone. The chain recombines TRBV29-1 with TRBJ1-5; D not certain. The germline V gene has CDR1 SQVTM and CDR2 ANQGSEA. V was trimmed by 6 bases and J by 2 bases, leaving 11 bases between them. The CDR3 runs 13 residues. The CDR3 protein is CSVSLSGNQPQHF. CDR3 nucleotides: TGCAGCGTGTCCCTCTCGGGCAATCAGCCCCAGCATTTT.

The gene calls are TRBV5-1 and TRBJ2-3; 11 bases align to TRBD2. Germline loops: CDR1 SGHRS, CDR2 YFSETQ. Trimming cost V 4 bases and J 2 bases; bases outside gene matches: 6. The CDR3 has 16 amino acids. CDR3 nucleotides: TGCGCCAGCAGCAAAGGGACTAGCGGACCCACAGATACGCAGTATTTT. It yields the protein CASSKGTSGPTDTQYF.

The chain uses TRBV4-1 and TRBJ2-3, with TRBD2 as a possible D gene (6 bases). The CDR3 loop spans 15 amino acids. Trimming pared 10 bases from V and 2 bases from J, leaving 19 bases between. Germline CDR1 is MGHRA and CDR2 is YSYEKL. The CDR3 is CATKIGTFTTDTQYF. Written as DNA, the CDR3 is TGCGCCACCAAAATCGGGACTTTTACCACAGATACGCAGTATTTT.

The J gene is TRBJ1-1, the V gene TRBV2; D remains ambiguous. CDR3 length equals 13 residues. Trimming left V 3 bases short and J 3 bases short, with 8 bases between. CDR1 and CDR2 (germline): SNHLY, FYNNEI. In DNA form, the CDR3 reads TGTGCCAGCAGTGACGAGACGGACACTGAAGCTTTCTTT. It yields the protein CASSDETDTEAFF.

With respect to this clone: Possible read error: a much larger clone is one base away. The V gene is TRBV27, the J gene TRBJ2-6, with 9 bases identical to TRBD1. The CDR3 covers 16 residues. CDR1 is MNHEY and CDR2 is SMNVEV in the germline V gene (reference sequence). J was trimmed by 0 bases and V by 6 bases; bases with no gene match: 3. CDR3 bases: TGTGCCAGCAGCACGACAGGGGGCTCTGGGGCCAACGTCCTGACTTTC. Amino acids: CASSTTGGSGANVLTF.

Of note for this clone: Other DNA sequences within the sample encode an identical CDR3. This chain uses TRBV5-1 with TRBJ2-2, with D uncertain. The V end lost 0 bases, the J end lost 2 bases, and 8 bases lay between the germline ends. Germline loops: CDR1 SGHRS, CDR2 YFSETQ. The CDR3 sequence is 15 residues long. The chain's CDR3 is CASSLVAGNTGELFF. CDR3 DNA sequence: TGCGCCAGCAGCTTGGTGGCAGGAAACACCGGGGAGCTGTTTTTT. The complete variable domain, with remaining parts taken from reference TRBV5-1 and TRBJ2-2, reads KAGVTQTPRYLIKTRGQQVTLSCSPISGHRSVSWYQQTPGQGLQFLFEYFSETQRNKGNFPGRFSGRQFSNSRSEMNVSTLELGDSALYLCASSLVAGNTGELFFGEGSRLTVL.

The chain combines TRBV11-2 with TRBJ2-7, with D possibly matching TRBD1 (6 bases). Germline CDR1 is SGHAT and CDR2 is FQNNGV. Trimming cost V 0 bases and J 3 bases, with 15 bases left between them. This CDR3 contains 16 residues. The CDR3 DNA is TGTGCCAGCAGCTTAGAAGGTGACAGGCGATTCTACGAGCAGTACTTC. Translated, it gives CASSLEGDRRFYEQYF.

In its sample, this clone was seen once. The rearrangement joins TRBV4-3 to TRBJ2-3, with D possibly TRBD1 on 5 matching bases. Trimming pared 2 bases from V and 4 bases from J, leaving 10 bases between. The CDR3 extends over 14 amino acids. The germline V gene encodes CDR1 LGHNA and CDR2 YSLEER. This CDR3 reads CASSQQGRADTQYF. DNA for the CDR3: TGCGCCAGCAGCCAACAGGGTAGGGCAGATACGCAGTATTTT.

J is TRBJ2-1 and V is TRBV7-2; TRBD2 matches 8 bases. This CDR3 is built from 17 residues. V was clipped by 5 bases and J by 0 bases; unmatched bases: 9. Germline loops: CDR1 SGHTA, CDR2 FQGNSA. In nucleotides, the CDR3 is TGTGCCAGCAGCCAATCGACTAGCGCCAGCTCCTACAATGAGCAGTTCTTC. The encoded protein is CASSQSTSASSYNEQFF.

This chain joins TRBV7-2 and TRBJ2-1; no clear D. This CDR3 region has 16 residues. V was trimmed by 5 bases and J by 0 bases, leaving 14 bases between them. Germline loops: CDR1 SGHTA, CDR2 FQGNSA. As DNA, the CDR3 is TGTGCCAGCAGCCAAAAACGGGCTAGCTCCTACAATGAGCAGTTCTTC. The encoded protein is CASSQKRASSYNEQFF. The full variable domain, in which reference TRBV7-2 and TRBJ2-1 provide the parts outside the CDR3, is GAGVSQSPSNKVTEKGKDVELRCDPISGHTALYWYRQSLGQGLEFLIYFQGNSAPDKSGLPSDRFSAERTGGSVSTLTIQRTQQEDSAVYLCASSQKRASSYNEQFFGPGTRLTVL.

The chain recombines TRBV14 with TRBJ1-3; no definite D call. V lost 4 bases and J 0 bases, leaving 22 bases between the germline ends. Germline-derived CDR1 and CDR2 are SGHDN and FVKESK. The CDR3 contains 19 residues. In nucleotides, the CDR3 is TGTGCCAGCAGCCCCCTACCTGGGGTTCCATCCATCTCTGGAAACACCATATATTTT. Translating it yields CASSPLPGVPSISGNTIYF.

The chain recombines TRBV18 with TRBJ2-2; the match to TRBD2 covers 12 bases. J lost 4 bases, V lost 7 bases, and 16 bases had no gene match. CDR3 length: 19 amino acids. The V gene's germline CDR1 is KGHSH and CDR2 LQKENI. CDR3: CASFTQRPSGRAATGELFF. The DNA of the CDR3 is TGTGCCAGCTTCACTCAAAGGCCTAGCGGGAGGGCCGCCACCGGGGAGCTGTTTTTT. Full variable domain (remainder filled in from reference TRBV18 and TRBJ2-2): NAGVMQNPRHLVRRRGQEARLRCSPMKGHSHVYWYRQLPEEGLKFMVYLQKENIIDESGMPKERFSAEFPKEGPSILRIQQVVRGDSAAYFCASFTQRPSGRAATGELFFGEGSRLTVL.

The chain joins TRBV5-1 to TRBJ2-7; 9 bases line up with TRBD2. This CDR3 contains 15 residues. V shed 4 bases and J 1 base; nucleotides not matched to a gene: 6. CDR1 and CDR2 (germline): SGHRS, YFSETQ. The CDR3 protein is CASSSFAGGSYEQYF. DNA for the CDR3: TGCGCCAGCAGCAGTTTCGCGGGAGGGTCCTACGAGCAGTACTTC.

This rearrangement joins TRBV2 to TRBJ2-7; 9 positions agree with TRBD2. The CDR3 consists of 15 residues. V shed 3 bases, J shed 0 bases, and the junction held 3 bases outside the gene matches. The germline V gene encodes CDR1 SNHLY and CDR2 FYNNEI. The CDR3: CASSDLAGSSYEQYF. The CDR3 nucleotides are TGTGCCAGCAGTGATCTAGCGGGATCCTCCTACGAGCAGTACTTC.

The rearrangement uses TRBV5-1 and TRBJ2-7; tentative D call: TRBD1 (5 bases). The CDR3 length is 14 residues. The germline V and J ends were trimmed by 0 bases and 7 bases, with 14 bases remaining between them. Germline-derived CDR1 and CDR2 are SGHRS and YFSETQ. The CDR3 nucleotides are TGCGCCAGCAGCTTGGATTGGGGCACTTGGGAGCAGTACTTC. It is translated as CASSLDWGTWEQYF.